This T cell receptor beta chain was found in a study of T cell responses to AZD1222 COVID-19 vaccine. At the level of the study: Second-dose recipients at about 4 or about 12 weeks were treated as one pooled group.

Broader study findings: Nearly half of spike-specific TCRs reportedly target variant regions that are unmutated in the B.1.351 and B.1.1.7 variants. Baseline seropositives among AZD1222 recipients totaled only five or six. No repertoire was sampled before or during the peak T cell response, only after it.

Germline loops: CDR1 MGHDK, CDR2 SYGVNS. The V gene lost 0 bases and the J gene lost 6 bases, with 0 bases spanning the gap. CDR3 length equals 11 residues. Concerning this clone: Its matching antigen is unknown.

Libraries were prepared by immunoSEQ multiplex PCR; TCRdb keeps only in-frame clonotypes and omits some of them. The table lists about 100,000 clones, about 86% of them singletons. The receptor was derived from an adult in good health. The sample in question was peripheral blood, obtained on day 0 of AZD1222 vaccination. The rearrangement links TRBV25-1 to TRBJ2-1; D remains ambiguous. The CDR3 bases are TGTGCCAGCAGTGAATACAATGAGCAGTTCTTC. Translation gives CASSEYNEQFF.